This T cell receptor beta chain was obtained from a study of regulatory T cells in long-lasting Graves disease. The time point: newly diagnosed GD, antithyroid drugs for less than 3 months. With RNA extracted from PBMCs as input, the TCR library was made. Each of the patients was recruited from an endocrinology department situated in Xi'an, China. Arm-PCR of CDR3 regions with iRepertoire HTBI primers generated TCR beta libraries. Via MiXCR, TCRdb re-called the multiplex PCR reads, giving one row per CDR3 protein. The sample lists hundreds of thousands of distinct CDR3 sequences, over 15% seen once, with around 11% in the top ten. The CDR3 is made up of 15 amino acids. With 3 bases clipped from V and 4 bases from J, the junction kept 5 bases outside the gene matches. Looked up from germline, CDR1 is SGHTA and CDR2 is FQGNSA. This sample was shared with a second study, whose subject was T cells in Graves' hyperthyroidism and ophthalmopathy. This second study says: The study left out patients who had uncontrolled infection, other autoimmune disease, pregnancy or lactation.

The source material was peripheral blood mononuclear cells (PBMCs), sampled at new diagnosis, from a patient treated with antithyroid drugs. The source of this sequence is a woman in her thirties with Graves disease. The rearrangement links TRBV7-2 to TRBJ2-3; 9 bases are a match to TRBD2. The CDR3 spells CASSFSGRKADTQYF. The CDR3 DNA sequence: TGTGCCAGCAGCTTTAGCGGGAGAAAAGCAGATACGCAGTATTTT.